In its sample, the clone carrying this TCR beta chain was seen many times. This CDR3 region has 16 residues. Germline-derived CDR1 and CDR2 are MNHEY and SVGAGI. V lost 0 bases to trimming and J lost 0 bases, with 9 bases between them. The sample originates from a study of T-cell reconstitution after alpha-beta-depleted transplantation in children. It was with unique molecular identifiers that the TCRbeta library was prepared. One entry per CDR3 protein results from TCRdb running MiXCR on the PCR reads. The table has about 600,000 distinct CDR3 sequences, about 11% seen once. The sequences come from PBMCs from the stem cell graft donor, collected from the stem cell graft. The chain carries TRBV6-5 and TRBJ1-3; no clear D. This receptor was obtained from a human donor who donated a stem cell graft to a child with acute myeloid leukemia. For the CDR3, the DNA is TGTGCCAGCAGTTACTCGATGGGAAACTCTGGAAACACCATATATTTT. Translating it yields CASSYSMGNSGNTIYF.